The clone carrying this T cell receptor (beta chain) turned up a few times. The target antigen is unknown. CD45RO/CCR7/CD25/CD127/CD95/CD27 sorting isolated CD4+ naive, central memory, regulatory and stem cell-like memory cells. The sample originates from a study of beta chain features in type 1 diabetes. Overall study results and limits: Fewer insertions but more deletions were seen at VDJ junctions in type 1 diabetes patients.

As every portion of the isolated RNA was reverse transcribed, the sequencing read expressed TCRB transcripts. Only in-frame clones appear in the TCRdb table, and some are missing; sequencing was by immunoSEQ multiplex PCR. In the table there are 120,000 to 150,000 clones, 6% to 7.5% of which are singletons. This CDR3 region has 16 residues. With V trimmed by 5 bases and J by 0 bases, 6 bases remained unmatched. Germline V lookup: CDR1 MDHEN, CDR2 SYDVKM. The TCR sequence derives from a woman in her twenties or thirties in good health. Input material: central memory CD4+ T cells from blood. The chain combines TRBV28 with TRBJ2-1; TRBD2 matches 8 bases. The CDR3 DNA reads TGTGCCAGCAGTACGGAGAGCGGGAGCTCCTACAATGAGCAGTTCTTC. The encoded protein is CASSTESGSSYNEQFF.